These 4 T cell receptor beta chains originate from one sample sequenced in a study of cytomegalovirus exposure and HLA in healthy donors. Clones were read by immunoSEQ multiplex PCR, and TCRdb kept only the in-frame ones, dropping some. The data show about 110,000 clones, with roughly 95% seen just once and 0.67% held by the top ten. The sequencing sample was made of PBMCs. Receptor source: a woman aged 18-35 years in good health and CMV-seronegative.

The CDR3 spells CARENVAERGTDTQYF. CDR3 nucleotides: TGTGCCAGGGAAAACGTGGCGGAACGCGGCACAGATACGCAGTATTTT. The chain recombines TRBV6-4 with TRBJ2-3; D remains ambiguous. The germline V gene has CDR1 MRHNA and CDR2 SNTAGT. The CDR3 has 16 amino acids. V lost 9 bases, J lost 1 base, and 20 bases lay in between.

The chain joins TRBV5-1 to TRBJ2-3; TRBD2 aligns across 10 bases. Germline values: CDR1 SGHRS, CDR2 YFSETQ. CDR3 length: 17 residues. V dropped 1 base and J dropped 1; count of bases not matched to a gene: 6. Written as DNA, the CDR3 is TGCGCCAGCAGCTTGTTTGCTAGCGGGGGAGGCACAGATACGCAGTATTTT. As protein: CASSLFASGGGTDTQYF.

J is TRBJ2-3 and V is TRBV6-5; TRBD2 agrees at 8 bases. The CDR3 is 15 amino acids. CDR1 is MNHEY, CDR2 SVGAGI, per germline. V lost 4 bases and J lost 6; bases outside the gene matches: 9. The CDR3 nucleotides read TGTGCCAGCAGTTTCCCGGGGGGGCCTTCTGATACGCAGTATTTT. Amino acids: CASSFPGGPSDTQYF.

The V call is TRBV7-8, the J call TRBJ1-5; D gene unclear. V was pared by 0 bases and J by 3 bases, with 3 bases between. CDR1 SGHVS and CDR2 FQNEAQ come from the germline V gene. This CDR3 contains 13 residues. This chain's CDR3 is CASSLAINQPQHF. The CDR3 DNA reads as TGTGCCAGCAGCTTAGCTATCAATCAGCCCCAGCATTTT.